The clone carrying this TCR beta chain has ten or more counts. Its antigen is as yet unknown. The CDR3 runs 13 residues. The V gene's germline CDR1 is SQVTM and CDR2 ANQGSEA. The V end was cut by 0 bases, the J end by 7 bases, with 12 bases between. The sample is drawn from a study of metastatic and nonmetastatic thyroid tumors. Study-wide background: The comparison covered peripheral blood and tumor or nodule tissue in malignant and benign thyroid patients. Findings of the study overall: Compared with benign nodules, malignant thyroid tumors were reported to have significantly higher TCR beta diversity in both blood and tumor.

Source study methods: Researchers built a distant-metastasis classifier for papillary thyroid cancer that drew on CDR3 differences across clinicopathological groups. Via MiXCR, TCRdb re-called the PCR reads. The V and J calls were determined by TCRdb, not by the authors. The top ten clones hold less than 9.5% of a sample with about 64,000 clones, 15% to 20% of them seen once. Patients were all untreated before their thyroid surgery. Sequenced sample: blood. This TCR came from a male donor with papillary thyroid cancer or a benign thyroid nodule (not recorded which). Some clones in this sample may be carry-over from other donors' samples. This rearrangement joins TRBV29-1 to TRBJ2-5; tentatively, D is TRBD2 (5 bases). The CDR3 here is CSVEDGEIGTQYF. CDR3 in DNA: TGCAGCGTTGAAGACGGGGAGATTGGGACCCAGTACTTC.